Listed here are 21 T cell receptor beta chains from one sample, sequenced in a study of cytomegalovirus exposure and HLA in healthy donors. Researchers ran the PCR with 60 Vbeta and 13 Jbeta primers. Clones were read by immunoSEQ multiplex PCR, and TCRdb kept only the in-frame ones, dropping some. The profile covers approximately 190,000 clones, with about 13% appearing a single time and more than 7% taken by the ten largest. The material sequenced was PBMCs. These receptors originate from a man aged 45 to 65 in good health and CMV-seropositive.

Written as DNA, the CDR3 is TGTGCCAGCAGGCTAAGTGGAGGGTTTGACCAAGAGACCCAGTACTTC. It codes for CASRLSGGFDQETQYF. The gene calls are TRBV13 and TRBJ2-5; the D gene is possibly TRBD2 (6 bases). The CDR3 runs to 16 residues. V shed 6 bases and J shed 0 bases, with 17 bases lying between them. Germline assignment: CDR1 PRHDT and CDR2 FYEKMQ (reference sequence).

The V and J genes are TRBV7-9 and TRBJ1-2, with D unresolved. The CDR3 has 13 amino acids. V dropped 2 bases and J dropped 7 bases, with 11 bases sitting between them. Germline CDR1 and CDR2: SEHNR and FQNEAQ (reference sequence). The CDR3 nucleotides read TGTGCCAGCAGCTTAAGAGGGAATCGTGGCTACACCTTC. Its protein product is CASSLRGNRGYTF.

This clone was seen a handful of times. The V gene is TRBV7-2, the J gene TRBJ2-7; weak D call: TRBD2 (5 bases). V was cut by 6 bases and J by 7 bases, with 13 bases left in between. The CDR3 has 12 amino acids. Germline CDR1 reads SGHTA; CDR2 reads FQGNSA. CDR3 sequence (DNA): TGTGCCAGCAGTCAGAGGGTGGGAGAGCAGTACTTC. Amino acids: CASSQRVGEQYF. Drawing the rest from reference TRBV7-2 and TRBJ2-7, the complete variable domain is GAGVSQSPSNKVTEKGKDVELRCDPISGHTALYWYRQSLGQGLEFLIYFQGNSAPDKSGLPSDRFSAERTGGSVSTLTIQRTQQEDSAVYLCASSQRVGEQYFGPGTRLTVT.

This clone was seen a handful of times. This sequence joins TRBV18 and TRBJ1-3; D is unclear. The ends were cut back, 0 bases at V and 4 bases at J, with 13 bases in the middle. The CDR3 covers 16 residues. Looked up from germline, CDR1 is KGHSH and CDR2 is LQKENI. CDR3 loop: CASSPPALLAGNTIYF. Here the CDR3 DNA reads TGTGCCAGCTCACCACCGGCACTCCTAGCCGGAAACACCATATATTTT.

CDR3 nucleotide sequence: TGCGCCAGCAGCTTAGGCGGGCTAGGCCAGCCCCAGCATTTT. Translating it yields CASSLGGLGQPQHF. The chain carries TRBV5-1 and TRBJ1-5; D is unresolved. This CDR3 contains 14 residues. V gave up 2 bases and J gave up 7 bases, with 13 bases separating them. Per germline, CDR1 SGHRS and CDR2 YFSETQ.

V is TRBV7-7 and J is TRBJ2-3, with 13 bases matching TRBD2. The CDR3 is made up of 15 amino acids. CDR1 is SSHAT, CDR2 FNYEAQ, per germline (reference sequence). Trimming removed 4 bases from V and 10 bases from J; junction bases left unmatched: 8. The CDR3: CASSSGLAGAEAQYF. In nucleotides, the CDR3 is TGTGCCAGCAGCTCAGGACTAGCGGGGGCCGAGGCGCAGTATTTT.

In its sample, this clone was seen a few times. The chain recombines TRBV30 with TRBJ1-1; 12 bases fit TRBD1. The CDR3 runs to 16 residues. CDR1 is GTSNPN, CDR2 SVGIG, per germline (reference sequence). J lost 5 bases, V lost 1 base, and 8 bases had no gene match. The CDR3 nucleotides are TGTGCCTGGAGTGCGCGGGACAGGGGGCGATGGACTGAAGCTTTCTTT. Translated, it gives CAWSARDRGRWTEAFF.

The J gene is TRBJ1-6, the V gene TRBV9, with TRBD1 as a possible D gene (6 bases). The CDR3 consists of 15 residues. The germline CDR1 and CDR2 sequences are SGDLS and YYNGEE. The germline V and J ends were trimmed by 0 bases and 8 bases, with 12 bases remaining between them. DNA of the CDR3: TGTGCCAGCAGCGTAGGGGCGGCAGGGGATTCACCCCTCCACTTT. It yields the protein CASSVGAAGDSPLHF. Drawing the rest from reference TRBV9 and TRBJ1-6, the complete variable domain is DSGVTQTPKHLITATGQRVTLRCSPRSGDLSVYWYQQSLDQGLQFLIQYYNGEERAKGNILERFSAQQFPDLHSELNLSSLELGDSALYFCASSVGAAGDSPLHFGNGTRLTVT.

The chain is built from TRBV7-9 and TRBJ1-1, with D tentatively TRBD1 (5 bases). Germline CDR1 SEHNR, CDR2 FQNEAQ (reference sequence). V lost 5 bases and J lost 7, with 17 bases in between. The CDR3 sequence is 14 residues long. DNA for the CDR3: TGTGCCAGCAGCCTCAATACGGACAATCTTGAAGCTTTCTTT. Translated, it gives CASSLNTDNLEAFF.

The chain couples TRBV10-3 to TRBJ2-1; 7 nucleotides agree with TRBD1. Germline CDR1 and CDR2: ENHRY and SYGVKD. The CDR3 extends over 14 amino acids. After removal of 11 bases from V and 6 bases from J, the junction contained 13 bases not matched to a gene. DNA of the CDR3: TGTGCCTCCTCCCCCCCGGGACAGATCAATGAGCAGTTCTTC. This translates into CASSPPGQINEQFF.

Only a few counts were recorded for this clone. The chain employs TRBV11-3 and TRBJ1-1; the match to TRBD1 covers 7 bases. This CDR3 comprises 16 residues. CDR1 and CDR2 from the germline V gene are SGHNT and YENEEA. V lost 5 bases to trimming and J lost 4 bases; unmatched junction nucleotides: 13. DNA of the CDR3: TGTGCCAGCAGCCTCATCCTGGCAGGGGGGAGCACTGAAGCTTTCTTT. Amino acids: CASSLILAGGSTEAFF.

J is TRBJ1-1 and V is TRBV5-4, with TRBD1 matching 7 bases. V was pared by 0 bases and J by 9 bases, with 20 bases of the junction left unmatched. Per the germline V gene, CDR1 is SGHNT and CDR2 is YYREEE (reference sequence). The CDR3 length is 18 residues. The CDR3 loop reads CASSLGSTITGEYSKAFF. The CDR3 DNA reads as TGTGCCAGCAGCTTGGGGTCGACCATTACAGGGGAATATAGTAAAGCTTTCTTT.

In this sample, this clone turned up many times. This chain links TRBV5-1 with TRBJ2-7; 9 positions agree with TRBD1. After removal of 4 bases from V and 6 bases from J, the junction contained 5 bases not matched to a gene. CDR3 length equals 13 residues. In germline, CDR1 is SGHRS, CDR2 YFSETQ. In nucleotides, the CDR3 is TGCGCCAGCAGCCCGTTGGGACAGGGCGAGCAGTACTTC. It translates to CASSPLGQGEQYF.

The chain has TRBV5-1 and TRBJ2-1; 11 bases match TRBD2. J was trimmed by 2 bases and V by 3 bases; bases with no gene match: 7. CDR1 SGHRS and CDR2 YFSETQ come from the germline V gene. This CDR3 spans 17 amino acids. CDR3 in DNA: TGCGCCAGCAGCTCGCAACCGACTAGCGGGGCCTACAATGAGCAGTTCTTC. Residues: CASSSQPTSGAYNEQFF.

CDR3 in amino acids: CAWSVHRQETQYF. The CDR3 DNA follows: TGTGCCTGGAGTGTACACAGGCAAGAGACCCAGTACTTC. The J gene is TRBJ2-5, the V gene TRBV30; D may be TRBD1 (5 bases). There are 13 residues in the CDR3. The germline gives CDR1 GTSNPN, CDR2 SVGIG (reference sequence). The ends were cut back, 0 bases at V and 2 bases at J, with 7 bases in the middle.

Only a few counts were recorded for this clone. The chain links TRBV6-5 to TRBJ2-7; 7 bases are a match to TRBD1. The junction had 7 bases not matched to a gene; V was cut back by 2 bases and J by 3 bases. This CDR3 is built from 15 residues. Per the germline V gene, CDR1 is MNHEY and CDR2 is SVGAGI. Here the CDR3 DNA reads TGTGCCAGCAGTTACGCTCCGGGACAGAACTACGAGCAGTACTTC. The encoded protein is CASSYAPGQNYEQYF.

This clone came up a few times. V usage is TRBV5-8 and J usage is TRBJ1-5, with 7 positions matching TRBD1. V lost 0 bases and J lost 7; bases outside the gene matches: 4. This CDR3 spans 14 amino acids. Germline V gene data show CDR1 as SGHTS and CDR2 as YDEGEE. As DNA, the CDR3 is TGTGCCAGCAGCTTGGACAGGGGCCACCAGCCCCAGCATTTT. Its translation is CASSLDRGHQPQHF.

This clone has only a few counts. The chain carries TRBV5-4 and TRBJ1-2, with D possibly TRBD1 on 5 matching bases. The CDR3 extends over 14 amino acids. CDR1 is SGHNT, CDR2 YYREEE, per germline (reference sequence). V was shortened by 5 bases and J by 2 bases, with 13 bases between the two germline ends. The CDR3 DNA sequence: TGTGCCAGCAGTTGGGGGGGGGAAAACTATGGCTACACCTTC. It yields the protein CASSWGGENYGYTF.

The chain combines TRBV6-5 with TRBJ1-6; no firm D call. The V end was cut by 2 bases, the J end by 8 bases, with 10 bases between. The CDR3 contains 14 residues. Germline CDR1 is MNHEY and CDR2 is SVGAGI. CDR3 bases: TGTGCCAGCAGTTACCTCTCTTTAGATTCACCCCTCCACTTT. Protein product: CASSYLSLDSPLHF.

On this clone: The junction differs from germline at one of its ends, possibly a read error. The CDR3 reads CASSLALGLAMNTEAFF. CDR3 DNA: TGTGCTAGCAGCTTAGCGTTGGGACTGGCTATGAACACTGAAGCTTTCTTT. This chain uses TRBV7-7 with TRBJ1-1, with D possibly matching TRBD1 (5 bases). Germline CDR1 reads SSHAT; CDR2 reads FNYEAQ (reference sequence). The CDR3 extends over 17 amino acids.

The chain is built from TRBV5-4 and TRBJ2-7, with TRBD1 matching 7 bases. V shed 7 bases and J 7 bases; nucleotides not matched to a gene: 14. CDR1 is SGHNT and CDR2 is YYREEE in the germline V gene (reference sequence). The CDR3 contains 14 residues. The CDR3 protein is CASGHRDSIREQYF. Written as DNA, the CDR3 is TGTGCCAGCGGCCACCGGGACAGCATCAGAGAGCAGTACTTC.